The T cell receptor beta chain under discussion was sequenced for a study of T cells in Graves' hyperthyroidism and ophthalmopathy. The CDR3 has 18 residues. V was cut by 4 bases and J by 0 bases, with 21 bases left in between. Germline-derived CDR1 and CDR2 are KGHDR and SFDVKD. Template material for amplifying TCR beta CDR3 regions consisted of RNA transcripts. TCR CDR3 regions were first amplified by RT-PCR with HTBI primers. MiXCR, run by TCRdb on the multiplex PCR reads, gives a single entry per CDR3 protein. The sample carries more than 300,000 distinct CDR3 sequences, 17% recorded once. This clonotype was picked up many times. Its cognate antigen is unknown. Diagnosis of hyperthyroidism was new in patients aged 18 to 65, and its duration was under 2 months. Predating any ophthalmopathy symptoms, the blood sample was taken at first hyperthyroidism diagnosis. General observations from the study: The model identified upcoming ophthalmopathy a median about 7.1 months ahead of onset.

The sequence derives from a woman in her twenties or thirties with Graves' hyperthyroidism that later progressed to Graves' ophthalmopathy. The chain employs TRBV24-1 and TRBJ2-7, with D possibly being TRBD1 or TRBD2 (5 bases each). The material sequenced was blood. The chain's CDR3 is CATSDSGLSGRSSYEQYF. The CDR3 DNA reads TGTGCCACCAGTGACTCCGGCCTTTCGGGACGGAGCTCCTACGAGCAGTACTTC.